These 14 T cell receptor beta chains share one sample of origin, sequenced in a study of T-cell reconstitution after alpha-beta-depleted transplantation in children. Unique molecular identifiers tagged the TCRbeta library. TCRdb processed the PCR reads anew with MiXCR; each CDR3 protein has one entry. The sample records more than 120,000 distinct CDR3 sequences, 8% to 10% being singletons. This material consisted of PBMCs, mostly from graft donor cells, taken 180 days after TCRalphabeta/CD19-depleted stem cell transplant. Receptor source: a female patient between 2 and 15 years old who had a stem cell transplant for congenital amegakaryocytic thrombocytopenia, so the T cells may come from the graft donor.

This clonotype was counted only a few times. This chain uses TRBV5-1 with TRBJ2-7; tentative D call: TRBD1 (8 bases). Looked up from germline, CDR1 is SGHRS and CDR2 is YFSETQ. Trimming took 2 bases from V and 6 from J, leaving 18 bases between them. This CDR3 has 15 amino acids. The CDR3 protein is CASSFYRGGLSEQYF. CDR3 DNA: TGCGCCAGCAGCTTCTACAGGGGGGGTTTGAGCGAGCAGTACTTC.

There are many counts of this clonotype. The V call is TRBV6-1, the J call TRBJ2-7; D possibly corresponds to TRBD2 (5 bases). Germline V gene lookup returns CDR1 MNHNS and CDR2 SASEGT. The CDR3 runs to 14 residues. With 5 bases removed from V and 6 bases from J, the gap between germline ends came to 17 bases. The CDR3 nucleotides read TGTGCCAGCAGTACCTTTCTCGGGGTTCTCGAGCAGTACTTC. Translated: CASSTFLGVLEQYF.

Notes on this clonotype: Possible read error: a much larger clone is one base away. The CDR3 DNA is TGCGCCAGCAGCCAAGCGCCCGGTGAAAAAATGTTTTTT. Translating gives CASSQAPGEKMFF. V and J are TRBV4-1 and TRBJ1-4; no definite D call. Germline loops: CDR1 MGHRA, CDR2 YSYEKL. The CDR3 is 13 amino acids.

This clonotype was recorded many times. V usage is TRBV28 and J usage is TRBJ1-1, with D possibly TRBD1 on 6 matching bases. Germline assignment: CDR1 MDHEN and CDR2 SYDVKM. The CDR3 contains 13 residues. Trimming removed 3 bases from V and 6 bases from J, with 11 bases in between. In nucleotides, the CDR3 is TGTGCCAGCAGTTTTCTGACAGGATCTGAAGCTTTCTTT. Protein: CASSFLTGSEAFF. The full variable domain, completed using reference TRBV28 and TRBJ1-1, is DVKVTQSSRYLVKRTGEKVFLECVQDMDHENMFWYRQDPGLGLRLIYFSYDVKMKEKGDIPEGYSVSREKKERFSLILESASTNQTSMYLCASSFLTGSEAFFGQGTRLTVV.

This clonotype was picked up many times. This chain joins TRBV15 and TRBJ2-5; the D is unclear. Germline lookup yields CDR1 LNHNV and CDR2 YYDKDF (reference sequence). The CDR3 totals 14 residues. Trimming removed 0 bases from V and 6 bases from J, with 11 bases in between. The CDR3 region is CATSRDEVLKTQYF. The CDR3 bases are TGTGCCACCAGCAGAGATGAGGTTCTAAAGACCCAGTACTTC. The whole variable domain, filled in from reference TRBV15 and TRBJ2-5, reads DAMVIQNPRYQVTQFGKPVTLSCSQTLNHNVMYWYQQKSSQAPKLLFHYYDKDFNNEADTPDNFQSRRPNTSFCFLDIRSPGLGDTAMYLCATSRDEVLKTQYFGPGTRLLVL.

This clonotype was counted many times. The V and J genes are TRBV28 and TRBJ2-3; 10 nucleotides match TRBD1. The CDR3 has 17 amino acids. Germline CDR1 MDHEN, CDR2 SYDVKM. The V gene end was trimmed by 6 bases and the J gene end by 0 bases; junction bases not matched to a gene: 9. In nucleotides, the CDR3 is TGTGCCAGCAGCCGTTGGACAGGGGGGTCTAGCACAGATACGCAGTATTTT. This encodes CASSRWTGGSSTDTQYF.

This clonotype was counted at least ten times. The V call is TRBV24-1, the J call TRBJ2-1; 9 bases line up with TRBD2. The trim removed 0 bases at V and 3 bases at J, leaving 8 bases unmatched. Germline lookup yields CDR1 KGHDR and CDR2 SFDVKD. There are 18 residues in the CDR3. Here the CDR3 reads CATSDLRDSSGNYNEQFF. The CDR3 DNA sequence: TGTGCCACCAGTGATTTGCGTGACTCTAGCGGGAACTACAATGAGCAGTTCTTC.

This clonotype was observed at least ten times. The rearrangement joins TRBV20-1 to TRBJ2-1; 9 bases agree with TRBD2. V lost 5 bases to trimming and J lost 5 bases; unmatched junction nucleotides: 10. Germline V lookup: CDR1 DFQATT, CDR2 SNEGSKA (reference sequence). The CDR3 sequence is 15 residues long. The CDR3 DNA reads TGCAGTGCTTTCCTCCTAGCGGGACTCCACAATGAGCAGTTCTTC. This encodes CSAFLLAGLHNEQFF.

This clonotype was seen only a few times. This chain connects TRBV12-3 or TRBV12-4 to TRBJ2-3; 11 nucleotides match TRBD2. The CDR3 contains 16 residues. The trim removed 6 bases at V and 2 bases at J, leaving 7 bases unmatched. The CDR3 DNA is TGTGCCAGCAGCGTACGTAGCGGGAGGGCCACAGATACGCAGTATTTT. Protein: CASSVRSGRATDTQYF.

This clonotype came up a few times. The chain uses TRBV7-6 and TRBJ2-7; TRBD2 is a possible D gene (5 bases). V dropped 6 bases and J dropped 7 bases, with 19 bases sitting between them. The CDR3 length is 14 residues. The germline CDR1 and CDR2 sequences are SGHVS and FNYEAQ. The CDR3 nucleotides read TGTGCCAGCAGTTCTCGGACGGACGGCGGGGAGCAGTACTTC. It translates to CASSSRTDGGEQYF. The variable domain in full, completed from reference TRBV7-6 and TRBJ2-7, reads GAGVSQSPRYKVTKRGQDVALRCDPISGHVSLYWYRQALGQGPEFLTYFNYEAQQDKSGLPNDRFSAERPEGSISTLTIQRTEQRDSAMYRCASSSRTDGGEQYFGPGTRLTVT.

As concerns this clonotype: A clone one base away is much larger, so this may be a read error. The chain employs TRBV7-2 and TRBJ2-1; 8 bases line up with TRBD2. This CDR3 contains 15 residues. J lost 4 bases, V lost 5 bases, and 7 bases had no gene match. Germline V gene data show CDR1 as SGHTA and CDR2 as FQGNSA. The CDR3 sequence is CASSRLARRYNEQFF. CDR3 sequence (DNA): TGTGCCAGCAGCCGACTAGCGCGGAGATACAATGAGCAGTTCTTC.

This rearrangement joins TRBV10-3 to TRBJ1-1; D may be TRBD1 (6 bases). Trimming cost V 8 bases and J 0 bases, with 10 bases left between them. The V gene's germline CDR1 is ENHRY and CDR2 SYGVKD. The length of the CDR3 is 13 residues. The CDR3, as DNA: TGTGCCATCGCGGACAGTATGAACACTGAAGCTTTCTTT. Amino acids: CAIADSMNTEAFF.

This chain links TRBV7-2 with TRBJ1-5, with no clear D. The CDR3 consists of 15 residues. Germline-derived CDR1 and CDR2 are SGHTA and FQGNSA. Trimming stripped 1 base from V and 1 base from J, with 8 bases between. The CDR3 nucleotides are TGTGCCAGCAGCTTAGAGTGGGGAAGCAATCAGCCCCAGCATTTT. Protein product: CASSLEWGSNQPQHF.

At least ten counts were recorded for this clonotype. This chain links TRBV20-1 with TRBJ2-2, with 7 bases identical to TRBD1. Germline V gene data show CDR1 as DFQATT and CDR2 as SNEGSKA (reference sequence). Losses at the gene ends were 0 bases for V and 4 bases for J; bases not matched to a gene: 5. The CDR3 extends over 15 amino acids. Written as DNA, the CDR3 is TGCAGTGCTAGAGATCTGGCAGGGGGCACCGGGGAGCTGTTTTTT. It codes for CSARDLAGGTGELFF.